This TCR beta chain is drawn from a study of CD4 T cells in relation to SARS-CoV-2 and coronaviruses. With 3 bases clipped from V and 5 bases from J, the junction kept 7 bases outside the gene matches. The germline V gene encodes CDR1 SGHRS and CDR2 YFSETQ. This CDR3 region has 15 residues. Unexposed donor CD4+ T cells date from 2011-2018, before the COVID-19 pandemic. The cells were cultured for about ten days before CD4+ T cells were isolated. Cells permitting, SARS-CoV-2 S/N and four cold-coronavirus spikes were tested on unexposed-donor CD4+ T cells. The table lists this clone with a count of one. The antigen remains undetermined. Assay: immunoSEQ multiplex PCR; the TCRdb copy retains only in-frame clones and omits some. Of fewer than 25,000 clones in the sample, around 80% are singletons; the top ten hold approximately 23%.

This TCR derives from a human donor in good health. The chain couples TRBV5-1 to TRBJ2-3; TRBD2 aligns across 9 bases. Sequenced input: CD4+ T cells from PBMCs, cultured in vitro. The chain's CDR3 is CASSSSGGFGDTQYF. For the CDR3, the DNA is TGCGCCAGCAGCTCAAGCGGGGGGTTTGGAGATACGCAGTATTTT.